This entry lists 11 T cell receptor beta chains sequenced from one sample in a study of blood T cell repertoires in COVID-19 (dated by TCRdb to 2018 to 2021). Library construction relied on the immunoSEQ multiplex PCR assay. Held by TCRdb, this immuneACCESS table contains in-frame sequences only and omits some clones. Under half of the omission traces to an unresolved V gene where checked; the cause of the rest is unknown. In all, the sample holds around 300,000 clones, and about 87% of those were seen once. 5.3% of the sample goes to the ten largest clones. The sequenced sample was PBMCs or T cells enriched from blood (not recorded which). The receptors come from a woman under 40 who had recovered from COVID-19.

The chain couples TRBV6-5 to TRBJ1-2; 7 nucleotides match TRBD1. This CDR3 contains 12 residues. The germline CDR1 and CDR2 sequences are MNHEY and SVGAGI. J lost 6 bases, V lost 7 bases, and 5 bases had no gene match. The chain's CDR3 is CASTPGQHGYTF. Written as DNA, the CDR3 is TGTGCCAGCACACCGGGACAGCATGGCTACACCTTC.

This chain connects TRBV28 to TRBJ1-5; 9 nucleotides align to TRBD1. CDR3 length equals 15 residues. Germline-derived CDR1 and CDR2 are MDHEN and SYDVKM. V was pared by 5 bases and J by 1 base, with 3 bases of the junction left unmatched. In nucleotides, the CDR3 is TGTGCCAGCAGTCACAGGGGGCCGAGCAATCAGCCCCAGCATTTT. This codes for CASSHRGPSNQPQHF. Complete variable domain (other parts from reference TRBV28 and TRBJ1-5): DVKVTQSSRYLVKRTGEKVFLECVQDMDHENMFWYRQDPGLGLRLIYFSYDVKMKEKGDIPEGYSVSREKKERFSLILESASTNQTSMYLCASSHRGPSNQPQHFGDGTRLSIL.

Concerning this clone: Other DNA sequences from this sample encode an identical CDR3 as well. This chain uses TRBV5-1 with TRBJ2-5, with 7 bases matching TRBD1. CDR3 length: 14 residues. The trim removed 0 bases at V and 5 bases at J, leaving 4 bases unmatched. CDR1 is SGHRS and CDR2 is YFSETQ in the germline V gene. The CDR3 DNA is TGCGCCAGCAGCTTGGGCCAGGGGGTGGAGACCCAGTACTTC. Translated, it gives CASSLGQGVETQYF.

This chain connects TRBV5-4 to TRBJ2-7, with 10 bases that match TRBD1. Unmatched junction bases numbered 6, after V lost 4 bases and J lost 5 bases. The CDR3 has 14 amino acids. Per the germline V gene, CDR1 is SGHNT and CDR2 is YYREEE (reference sequence). The CDR3 DNA is TGTGCCAGCAGCCTGGGACAGGGGATCCACGAGCAGTACTTC. Protein product: CASSLGQGIHEQYF.

The gene calls are TRBV5-5 and TRBJ1-4; unclear D gene. With 0 bases removed from V and 2 bases from J, the gap between germline ends came to 11 bases. The CDR3 extends over 16 amino acids. Germline values: CDR1 SGHKS, CDR2 YYEKEE (reference sequence). The CDR3 loop is CASSLGTWRTNEKLFF. CDR3 DNA sequence: TGTGCCAGCAGCTTGGGTACGTGGAGGACTAATGAAAAACTGTTTTTT.

CDR3 sequence (DNA): TGTGCCAGCAGTGGACAAGCTAACTATGGCTACACCTTC. Encoded protein: CASSGQANYGYTF. The chain couples TRBV25-1 to TRBJ1-2, with D hard to call. This CDR3 contains 13 residues. Germline V gene data show CDR1 as MGHDK and CDR2 as SYGVNS. V was cut by 4 bases and J by 0 bases, with 6 bases left in between.

This rearrangement joins TRBV11-1 to TRBJ2-7, with D perhaps matching TRBD1 (6 bases). V was trimmed by 5 bases and J by 3 bases, leaving 8 bases between them. The CDR3 loop spans 12 amino acids. Germline V gene sequence: CDR1 SGHAT, CDR2 FQDESV (reference sequence). CDR3 sequence (DNA): TGTGCCAGCAGCATGGACAGCTACGAGCAGTACTTC. Its protein is CASSMDSYEQYF.

The V gene is TRBV20-1, the J gene TRBJ1-5, with D possibly TRBD1 on 5 matching bases. The length of the CDR3 is 11 residues. V lost 1 base, J lost 9 bases, and 7 bases lay in between. The germline CDR1 and CDR2 sequences are DFQATT and SNEGSKA (reference sequence). In DNA form, the CDR3 reads TGCAGTGCTAGAGGCGGGGGGCCCCAGCATTTT. Translation: CSARGGGPQHF.

The genes are TRBV5-1 and TRBJ1-1; tentatively, D is TRBD1 (6 bases). The CDR3 loop spans 13 amino acids. The germline CDR1 and CDR2 sequences are SGHRS and YFSETQ. V dropped 5 bases and J dropped 5 bases, with 13 bases sitting between them. The CDR3 region is CASRLQGRTEAFF. In DNA form, the CDR3 reads TGCGCCAGCAGACTACAGGGTAGGACTGAAGCTTTCTTT.

The chain joins TRBV10-3 to TRBJ2-5; D possibly corresponds to TRBD2 (6 bases). There are 14 residues in the CDR3. CDR1 and CDR2 (germline): ENHRY, SYGVKD. The germline V and J ends were trimmed by 6 bases and 2 bases, with 13 bases remaining between them. In DNA form, the CDR3 reads TGTGCCATCAGAGGAGGGGAGAGTCAAGAGACCCAGTACTTC. Its translation: CAIRGGESQETQYF.

This chain joins TRBV4-3 and TRBJ2-7; 8 bases map to TRBD1. Germline CDR1 and CDR2: LGHNA and YSLEER. Trimming removed 5 bases from V and 6 bases from J; junction bases left unmatched: 12. The CDR3 contains 15 residues. The CDR3 protein is CASSAGNRGIFEQYF. CDR3 sequence (DNA): TGCGCCAGCAGCGCGGGAAACAGGGGGATCTTCGAGCAGTACTTC.